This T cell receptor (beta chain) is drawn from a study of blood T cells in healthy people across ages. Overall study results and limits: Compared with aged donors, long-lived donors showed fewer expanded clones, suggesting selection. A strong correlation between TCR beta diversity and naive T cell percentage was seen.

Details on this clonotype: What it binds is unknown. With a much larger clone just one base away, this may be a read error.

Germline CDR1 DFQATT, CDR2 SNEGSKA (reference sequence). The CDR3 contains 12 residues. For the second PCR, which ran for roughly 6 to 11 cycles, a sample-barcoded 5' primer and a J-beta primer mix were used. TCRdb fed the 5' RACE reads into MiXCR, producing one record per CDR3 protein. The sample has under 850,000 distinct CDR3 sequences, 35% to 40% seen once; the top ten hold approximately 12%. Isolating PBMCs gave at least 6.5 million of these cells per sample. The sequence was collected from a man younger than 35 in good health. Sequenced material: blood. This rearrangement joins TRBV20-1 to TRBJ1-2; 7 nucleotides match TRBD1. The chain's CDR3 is CSAKRQGYGDTF. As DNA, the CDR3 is TGCAGTGCGAAGAGACAGGGCTATGGCGACACCTTC.